The 20 T cell receptor beta chains reported below all come from one sample, sequenced in a study of PD-L1 blockade in urothelial cancer. Using immunoSEQ multiplex PCR, the repertoire was profiled, and TCRdb retains in-frame clones only, with some absent. The sample comprises approximately 50,000 clones, 70% to 90% of which are singletons, and around 8% rests with the top ten. This specimen was PBMCs, taken around atezolizumab (anti-PD-L1) treatment. The source is a man aged 60 to 69 with urothelial cancer.

The J gene is TRBJ2-2, the V gene TRBV5-6, with 11 nucleotides matching TRBD2. This CDR3 is 16 amino acids long. The V segment lost 4 bases and the J segment 6 bases; nucleotides outside the gene matches: 8. Germline V gene lookup returns CDR1 SGHDT and CDR2 YYEEEE. CDR3 DNA sequence: TGTGCCAGCAGCCACCCTAGCGGGGGGCTACCCGGGGAGCTGTTTTTT. Translation gives CASSHPSGGLPGELFF.

The chain carries TRBV5-1 and TRBJ2-1; TRBD2 matches at 9 bases. Trimming removed 2 bases from V and 7 bases from J; junction bases left unmatched: 10. This CDR3 is 16 amino acids long. CDR1 and CDR2 from the germline V gene are SGHRS and YFSETQ. The CDR3, as DNA: TGCGCCAGCAGCTTCGCCGGGACTAGCCCAGGGAATGAGCAGTTCTTC. Its protein is CASSFAGTSPGNEQFF.

The chain recombines TRBV5-1 with TRBJ1-6; 8 bases are shared with TRBD1. Germline V gives CDR1 SGHRS, CDR2 YFSETQ. Germline trimming cut 4 bases from V and 0 bases from J; bases unmatched to any gene: 12. The length of the CDR3 is 19 residues. In DNA, the CDR3 is TGCGCCAGCAGCGTGGGACAGGCAATTTTCAGCTCCTATAATTCACCCCTCCACTTT. This sequence encodes CASSVGQAIFSSYNSPLHF.

This chain connects TRBV30 to TRBJ1-2; 7 nucleotides line up with TRBD1. Germline V CDR1 and CDR2: GTSNPN, SVGIG (reference sequence). This CDR3 comprises 13 residues. Trimming took 3 bases from V and 4 from J; bases not matched to a gene: 5. The CDR3 loop reads CAWSMPGGYGYTF. In nucleotides, the CDR3 is TGTGCCTGGAGCATGCCAGGGGGCTATGGCTACACCTTC.

The chain has TRBV5-4 and TRBJ1-2; 9 nucleotides agree with TRBD1. V dropped 5 bases and J dropped 6; count of bases not matched to a gene: 8. Germline lookup yields CDR1 SGHNT and CDR2 YYREEE (reference sequence). The CDR3 is 14 amino acids. CDR3 in DNA: TGTGCCAGCAGACTAAACAGGGGGCGGAATGGCTACACCTTC. This translates into CASRLNRGRNGYTF.

The V gene is TRBV7-2, the J gene TRBJ2-2, with D maybe TRBD1 (6 bases). Trimming removed 5 bases from V and 3 bases from J, with 13 bases in between. The germline CDR1 and CDR2 sequences are SGHTA and FQGNSA. The length of the CDR3 is 15 residues. The CDR3 spells CASSLRGQDTGELFF. CDR3 DNA sequence: TGTGCCAGCAGCCTCCGGGGACAAGACACCGGGGAGCTGTTTTTT.

The chain has TRBV28 and TRBJ2-5, with D possibly being TRBD2 (6 bases). This CDR3 comprises 12 residues. CDR1 MDHEN and CDR2 SYDVKM come from the germline V gene. V gave up 8 bases and J gave up 5 bases, with 12 bases separating them. The DNA for the CDR3 is TGTGCCAGCCGGGGGTCGTTGGAGACCCAGTACTTC. This encodes CASRGSLETQYF.

Note on this clone: A junction end diverges from the germline sequence, so it may reflect a read error. J is TRBJ2-5 and V is TRBV7-7, with D perhaps TRBD2 (5 bases). This CDR3 has 15 residues. Germline V CDR1 and CDR2: SSHAT, FNYEAQ (reference sequence). The CDR3 DNA is TGTGCTAGCAGCTTAAGTCCGGGGTACCAAGAGACCCAGTACTTC. Translation: CASSLSPGYQETQYF. Drawing the rest from reference TRBV7-7 and TRBJ2-5, the complete variable domain is GAGVSQSPRYKVTKRGQDVTLRCDPISSHATLYWYQQALGQGPEFLTYFNYEAQPDKSGLPSDRFSAERPEGSISTLTIQRTEQRDSAMYRCASSLSPGYQETQYFGPGTRLLVL.

This chain joins TRBV7-9 and TRBJ1-4, with D perhaps TRBD1 (5 bases). Trimming took off 7 bases at V and 7 bases at J, with 16 bases between the two ends. The germline CDR1 and CDR2 sequences are SEHNR and FQNEAQ (reference sequence). The CDR3 has 14 residues. CDR3 sequence: CASTPGGIGEKLFF. CDR3 nucleotides: TGTGCCAGCACCCCCGGGGGAATTGGTGAAAAACTGTTTTTT.

V gene TRBV5-1 combines with J gene TRBJ2-2, with 7 nucleotides matching TRBD2. From germline, CDR1 is SGHRS and CDR2 YFSETQ. The CDR3 sequence is 16 residues long. Germline trimming cut 0 bases from V and 1 base from J; bases unmatched to any gene: 3. The CDR3 loop reads CASSLETGGNTGELFF. As DNA, the CDR3 is TGCGCCAGCAGCTTGGAAACGGGGGGGAACACCGGGGAGCTGTTTTTT.

Only one count was recorded for this clone. The V call is TRBV18, the J call TRBJ2-7; 11 bases are shared with TRBD1. The CDR3 extends over 16 amino acids. Germline CDR1 KGHSH, CDR2 LQKENI. V gave up 2 bases and J gave up 0 bases; unmatched junction bases: 3. CDR3 sequence reads: CASSPTGQGASYEQYF. The CDR3 bases are TGTGCCAGCTCACCAACAGGACAGGGGGCCTCCTACGAGCAGTACTTC.

The chain recombines TRBV7-9 with TRBJ1-5; the match to TRBD1 covers 9 bases. Germline assignment: CDR1 SEHNR and CDR2 FQNEAQ (reference sequence). Losses at the gene ends were 4 bases for V and 1 base for J; bases not matched to a gene: 2. The CDR3 covers 15 residues. The CDR3 nucleotides read TGTGCCAGCAGCTCCGGGACAGGGAGCAATCAGCCCCAGCATTTT. Its translation: CASSSGTGSNQPQHF.

The chain has TRBV4-2 and TRBJ2-3; 10 bases agree with TRBD1. CDR1 and CDR2 from the germline V gene are LGHNA and YNFKEQ. The CDR3 runs to 13 residues. J was trimmed by 11 bases and V by 4 bases; bases with no gene match: 6. The CDR3 region is CASSRTGGAEQYF. Written as DNA, the CDR3 is TGTGCCAGCAGCCGGACAGGGGGGGCTGAGCAGTATTTT.

The rearrangement uses TRBV5-4 and TRBJ2-2, with 9 bases aligning to TRBD2. The CDR3 has 16 residues. Germline lookup yields CDR1 SGHNT and CDR2 YYREEE (reference sequence). J gave up 5 bases and V 1 base, and 6 bases lay outside the gene matches. Here the CDR3 reads CASSLTPGLATGELFF. The CDR3 DNA follows: TGTGCCAGCAGCTTGACCCCGGGACTAGCTACCGGGGAGCTGTTTTTT. Supplemented by reference TRBV5-4 and TRBJ2-2, the full variable domain reads ETGVTQSPTHLIKTRGQQVTLRCSSQSGHNTVSWYQQALGQGPQFIFQYYREEENGRGNFPPRFSGLQFPNYSSELNVNALELDDSALYLCASSLTPGLATGELFFGEGSRLTVL.

The rearrangement uses TRBV19 and TRBJ1-2; TRBD1 matches at 7 bases. Looked up from germline, CDR1 is LNHDA and CDR2 is SQIVND (reference sequence). With V trimmed by 10 bases and J by 2 bases, 16 bases remained unmatched. The CDR3 sequence is 16 residues long. CDR3 protein: CATKGVLDRTNYGYTF. The CDR3 region has the DNA TGTGCCACCAAGGGGGTCCTGGACAGGACGAACTATGGCTACACCTTC.

CDR3: CASSRTGGSEQYF. CDR3 nucleotides: TGCGCCAGCAGTAGGACAGGGGGCAGCGAGCAGTACTTC. The V and J genes are TRBV10-1 and TRBJ2-7; 11 bases agree with TRBD1. Germline V gene data show CDR1 as WNHNN and CDR2 as SYGVQD (reference sequence). The CDR3 sequence is 13 residues long. The J segment lost 6 bases and the V segment lost 5 bases, leaving 3 bases of the junction unmatched.

CDR3 protein: CASSLVSQGGYEQYF. The CDR3 DNA sequence: TGTGCCAGCAGCTTAGTTTCCCAGGGGGGTTACGAGCAGTACTTC. The J gene is TRBJ2-7, the V gene TRBV7-2, with D tentatively TRBD1 (7 bases). Germline V gives CDR1 SGHTA, CDR2 FQGNSA. The V gene lost 1 base and the J gene lost 4 bases, with 14 bases spanning the gap. CDR3 size: 15 residues.

This chain connects TRBV4-3 to TRBJ1-3; D gene uncertain. Germline CDR1 and CDR2: LGHNA and YSLEER. This CDR3 contains 14 residues. With 5 bases removed from V and 4 bases from J, the gap between germline ends came to 12 bases. CDR3 residues: CASSEDLQGNTIYF. The CDR3 DNA sequence: TGCGCCAGCAGCGAGGACTTGCAAGGAAACACCATATATTTT.

This clone occurred once. At the DNA level, this CDR3 is encoded by other sequences in the same sample as well. The chain combines TRBV5-1 with TRBJ1-1, with 8 bases matching TRBD1. CDR1 is SGHRS, CDR2 YFSETQ, per germline. The CDR3 runs to 14 residues. V was pared by 4 bases and J by 1 base, with 3 bases of the junction left unmatched. This CDR3 is CASSPGTGNTEAFF. The CDR3 coding sequence is TGCGCCAGCAGCCCGGGGACAGGGAACACTGAAGCTTTCTTT.

This sequence joins TRBV10-3 and TRBJ1-6, with D possibly being TRBD1 (5 bases). In germline, CDR1 is ENHRY, CDR2 SYGVKD. Trimming shortened V by 5 bases and J by 10 bases, and 15 bases separated the two germline ends. The CDR3 runs to 14 residues. Written as DNA, the CDR3 is TGTGCCATCAGTCCGGCCGGGGGGAACTCACCCCTCCACTTT. Encoded protein: CAISPAGGNSPLHF.